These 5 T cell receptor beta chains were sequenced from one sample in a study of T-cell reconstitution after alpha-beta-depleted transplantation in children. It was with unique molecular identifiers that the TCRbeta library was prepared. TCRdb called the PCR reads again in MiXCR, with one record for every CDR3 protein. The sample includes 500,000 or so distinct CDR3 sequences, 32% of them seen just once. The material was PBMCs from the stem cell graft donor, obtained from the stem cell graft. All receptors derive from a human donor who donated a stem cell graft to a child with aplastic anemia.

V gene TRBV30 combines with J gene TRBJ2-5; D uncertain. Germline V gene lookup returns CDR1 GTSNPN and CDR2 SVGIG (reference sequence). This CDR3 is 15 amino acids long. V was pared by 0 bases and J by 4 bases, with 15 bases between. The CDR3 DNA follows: TGTGCCTGGAGTGTAGGAAATACCAGGTTAGAGACCCAGTACTTC. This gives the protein CAWSVGNTRLETQYF.

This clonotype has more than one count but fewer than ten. DNA for the CDR3: TGTGCCAGCAGCCCGACAGGGCTCGGTGAGACCCAGTACTTC. The encoded protein is CASSPTGLGETQYF. The chain has TRBV12-3 or TRBV12-4 and TRBJ2-5; 7 bases agree with TRBD1. V was pared by 6 bases and J by 5 bases, with 9 bases of the junction left unmatched. The CDR3 is 14 amino acids.

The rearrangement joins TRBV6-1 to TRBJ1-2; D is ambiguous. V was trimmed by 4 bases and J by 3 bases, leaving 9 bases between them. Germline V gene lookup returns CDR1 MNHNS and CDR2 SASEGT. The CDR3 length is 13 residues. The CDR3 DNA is TGTGCCAGCAGTGCTACACGAGACTATGGCTACACCTTC. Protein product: CASSATRDYGYTF.

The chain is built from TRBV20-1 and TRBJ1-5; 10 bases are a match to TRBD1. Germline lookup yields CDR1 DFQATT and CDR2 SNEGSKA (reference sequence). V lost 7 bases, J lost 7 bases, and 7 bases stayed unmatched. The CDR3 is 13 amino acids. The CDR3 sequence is CSGRQGAGQPQHF. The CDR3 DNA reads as TGCAGTGGAAGACAGGGGGCGGGACAGCCCCAGCATTTT.

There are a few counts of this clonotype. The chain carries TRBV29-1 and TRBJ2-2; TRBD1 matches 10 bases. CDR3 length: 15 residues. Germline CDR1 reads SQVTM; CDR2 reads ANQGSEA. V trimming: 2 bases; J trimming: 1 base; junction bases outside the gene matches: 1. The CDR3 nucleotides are TGCAGCGTTGAACGGACAGGGGGGAACACCGGGGAGCTGTTTTTT. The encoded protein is CSVERTGGNTGELFF.